The clone carrying this TCR beta chain was detected ten times or more. This sample stems from a study of Graves' ophthalmopathy and Graves' hyperthyroidism. Beta-chain TCR CDR3 regions were amplified from RNA transcripts. An opening RT-PCR round employed HTBI primers and preceded a second-round multiplex PCR. MiXCR, run by TCRdb on the multiplex PCR reads, gives a single entry per CDR3 protein. Of a few hundred thousand distinct CDR3 sequences in the sample, under 40% were seen once. This sequence originates from an adult man with Graves' hyperthyroidism. Sample: peripheral blood or thyroid tissue (not recorded which).

The CDR3 loop is CASSMELGTANTEAFF. CDR3 nucleotides: TGTGCCAGTAGTATGGAACTCGGGACGGCTAACACTGAAGCTTTCTTT. The chain employs TRBV19 and TRBJ1-1; possibly TRBD1 for D (5 bases). Trimming stripped 3 bases from V and 2 bases from J, with 16 bases between. Germline loops: CDR1 LNHDA, CDR2 SQIVND (reference sequence). The CDR3 spans 16 residues. The entire variable domain, with the rest obtained from reference TRBV19 and TRBJ1-1, is as follows: DGGITQSPKYLFRKEGQNVTLSCEQNLNHDAMYWYRQDPGQGLRLIYYSQIVNDFQKGDIAEGYSVSREKKESFPLTVTSAQKNPTAFYLCASSMELGTANTEAFFGQGTRLTVV.